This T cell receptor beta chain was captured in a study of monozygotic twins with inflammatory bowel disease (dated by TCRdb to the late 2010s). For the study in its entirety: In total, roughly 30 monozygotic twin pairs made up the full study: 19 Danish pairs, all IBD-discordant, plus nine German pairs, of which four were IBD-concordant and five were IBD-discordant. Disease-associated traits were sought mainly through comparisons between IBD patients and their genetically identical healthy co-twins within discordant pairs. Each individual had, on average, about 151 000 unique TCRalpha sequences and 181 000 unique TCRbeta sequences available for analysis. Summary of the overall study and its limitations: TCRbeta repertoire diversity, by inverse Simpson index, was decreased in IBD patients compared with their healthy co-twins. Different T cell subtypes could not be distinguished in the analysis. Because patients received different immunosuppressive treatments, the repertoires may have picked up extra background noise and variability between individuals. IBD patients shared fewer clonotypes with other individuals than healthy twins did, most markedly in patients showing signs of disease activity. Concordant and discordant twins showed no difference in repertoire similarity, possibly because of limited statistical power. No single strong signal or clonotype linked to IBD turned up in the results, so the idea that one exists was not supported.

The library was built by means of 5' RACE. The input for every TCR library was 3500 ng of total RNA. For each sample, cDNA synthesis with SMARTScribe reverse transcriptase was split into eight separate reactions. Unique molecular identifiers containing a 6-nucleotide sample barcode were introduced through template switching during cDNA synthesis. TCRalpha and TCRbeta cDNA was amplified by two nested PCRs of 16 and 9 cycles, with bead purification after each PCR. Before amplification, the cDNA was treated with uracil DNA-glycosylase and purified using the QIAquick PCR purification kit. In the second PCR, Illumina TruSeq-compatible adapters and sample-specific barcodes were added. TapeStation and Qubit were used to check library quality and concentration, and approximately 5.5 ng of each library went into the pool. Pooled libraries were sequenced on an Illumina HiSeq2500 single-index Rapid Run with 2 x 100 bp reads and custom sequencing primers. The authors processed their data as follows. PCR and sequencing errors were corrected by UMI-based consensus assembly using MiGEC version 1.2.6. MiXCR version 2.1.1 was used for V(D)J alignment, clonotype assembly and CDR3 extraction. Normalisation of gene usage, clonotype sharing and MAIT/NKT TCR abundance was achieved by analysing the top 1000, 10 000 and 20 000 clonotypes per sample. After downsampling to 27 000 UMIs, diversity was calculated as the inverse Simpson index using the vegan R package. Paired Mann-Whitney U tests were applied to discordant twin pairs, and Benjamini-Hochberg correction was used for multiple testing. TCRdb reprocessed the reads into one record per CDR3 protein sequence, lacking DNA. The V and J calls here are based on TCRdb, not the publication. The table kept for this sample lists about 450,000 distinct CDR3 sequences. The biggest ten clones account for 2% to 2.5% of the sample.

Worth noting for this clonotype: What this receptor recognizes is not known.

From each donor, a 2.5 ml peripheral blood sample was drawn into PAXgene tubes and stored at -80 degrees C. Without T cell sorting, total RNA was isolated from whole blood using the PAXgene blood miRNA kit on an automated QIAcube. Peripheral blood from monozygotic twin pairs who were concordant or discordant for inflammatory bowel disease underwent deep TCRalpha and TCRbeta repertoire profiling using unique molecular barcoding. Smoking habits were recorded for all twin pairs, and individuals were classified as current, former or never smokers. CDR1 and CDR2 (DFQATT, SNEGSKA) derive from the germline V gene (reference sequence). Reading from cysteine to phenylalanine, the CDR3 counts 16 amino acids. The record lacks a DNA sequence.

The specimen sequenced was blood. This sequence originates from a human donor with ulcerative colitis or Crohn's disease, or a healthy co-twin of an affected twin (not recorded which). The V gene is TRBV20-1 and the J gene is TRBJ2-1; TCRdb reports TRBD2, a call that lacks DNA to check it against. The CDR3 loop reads CSAVTSGRASRNEQFF.